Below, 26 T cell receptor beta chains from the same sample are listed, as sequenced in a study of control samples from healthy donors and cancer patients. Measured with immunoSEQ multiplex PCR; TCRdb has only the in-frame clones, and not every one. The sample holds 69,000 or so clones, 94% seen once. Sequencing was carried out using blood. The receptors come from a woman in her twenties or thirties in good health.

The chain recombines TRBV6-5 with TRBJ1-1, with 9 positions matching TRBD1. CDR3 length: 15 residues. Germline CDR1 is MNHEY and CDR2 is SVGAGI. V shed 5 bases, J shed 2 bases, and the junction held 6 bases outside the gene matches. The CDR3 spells CASSTGGALNTEAFF. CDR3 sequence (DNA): TGTGCCAGCAGTACAGGGGGCGCGTTAAACACTGAAGCTTTCTTT.

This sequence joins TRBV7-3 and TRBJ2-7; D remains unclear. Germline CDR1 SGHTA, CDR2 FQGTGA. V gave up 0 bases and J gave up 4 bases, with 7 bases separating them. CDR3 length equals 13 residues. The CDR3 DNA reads TGTGCCAGCAGCTTAACAGGGATATACGAGCAGTACGTC. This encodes CASSLTGIYEQYV.

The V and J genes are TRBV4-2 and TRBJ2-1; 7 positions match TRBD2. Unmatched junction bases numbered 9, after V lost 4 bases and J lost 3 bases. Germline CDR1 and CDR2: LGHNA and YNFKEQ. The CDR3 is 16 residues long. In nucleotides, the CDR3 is TGTGCCAGCAGCCGGGCGCTAGCGGAGATCTACAATGAGCAGTTCTTC. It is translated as CASSRALAEIYNEQFF.

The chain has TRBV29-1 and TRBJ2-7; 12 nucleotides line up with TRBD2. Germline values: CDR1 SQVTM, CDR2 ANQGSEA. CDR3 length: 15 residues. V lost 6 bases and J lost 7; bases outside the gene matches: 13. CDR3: CSVRLAGDHGGEQYF. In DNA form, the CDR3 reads TGCAGCGTGAGACTAGCGGGGGACCATGGGGGGGAGCAGTACTTC.

For the CDR3, the DNA is TGTGTCAGAAGCCGCGGGTCCAAATTTTACGAGCAGTACGTC. Residues: CVRSRGSKFYEQYV. This sequence joins TRBV7-5 and TRBJ2-7; the tabulated D call, TRBD2, remains unverified against the DNA. TRBV7-5 is reported as a pseudogene. There are 14 residues in the CDR3.

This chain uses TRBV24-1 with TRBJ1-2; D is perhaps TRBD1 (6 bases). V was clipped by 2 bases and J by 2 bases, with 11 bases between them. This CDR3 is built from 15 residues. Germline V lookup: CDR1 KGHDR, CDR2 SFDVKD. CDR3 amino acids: CATSDWRGKNYGYTF. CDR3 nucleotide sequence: TGTGCCACCAGTGATTGGAGGGGGAAAAACTATGGCTACACCTTC.

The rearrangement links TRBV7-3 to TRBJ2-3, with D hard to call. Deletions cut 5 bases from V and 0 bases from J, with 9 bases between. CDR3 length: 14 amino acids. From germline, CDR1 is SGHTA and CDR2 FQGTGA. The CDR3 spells CASSPSTSTDTQYF. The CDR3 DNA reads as TGTGCCAGCAGCCCCTCCACTAGCACAGATACGCAGTATTTT.

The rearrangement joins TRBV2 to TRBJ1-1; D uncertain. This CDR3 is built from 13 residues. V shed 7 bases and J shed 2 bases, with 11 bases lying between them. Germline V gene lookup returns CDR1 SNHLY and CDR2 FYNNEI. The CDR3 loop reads CASKITGNTEAFF. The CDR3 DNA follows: TGTGCCAGCAAGATCACGGGTAACACTGAAGCTTTCTTT.

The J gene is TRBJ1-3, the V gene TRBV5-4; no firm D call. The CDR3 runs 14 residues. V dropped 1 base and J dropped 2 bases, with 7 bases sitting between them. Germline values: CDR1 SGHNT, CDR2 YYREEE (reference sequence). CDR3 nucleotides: TGTGCCAGCAGCTTGTGGACTGCTGGAAACACCATATATTTT. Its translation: CASSLWTAGNTIYF.

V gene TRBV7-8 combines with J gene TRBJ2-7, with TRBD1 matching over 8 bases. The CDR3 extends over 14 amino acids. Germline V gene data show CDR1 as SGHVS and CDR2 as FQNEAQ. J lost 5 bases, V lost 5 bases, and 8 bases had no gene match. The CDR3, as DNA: TGTGCCAGCAGCCGACAGGGGAGTAGCAACGAGCAGTACTTC. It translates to CASSRQGSSNEQYF.

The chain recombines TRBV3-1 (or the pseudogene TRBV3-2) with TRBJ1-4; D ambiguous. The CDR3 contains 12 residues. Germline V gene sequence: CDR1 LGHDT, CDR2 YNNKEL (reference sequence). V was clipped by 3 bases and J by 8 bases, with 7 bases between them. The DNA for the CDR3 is TGTGCCAGCAGCCAGCTCGCCGAAAAACTGTTTTTT. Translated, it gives CASSQLAEKLFF.

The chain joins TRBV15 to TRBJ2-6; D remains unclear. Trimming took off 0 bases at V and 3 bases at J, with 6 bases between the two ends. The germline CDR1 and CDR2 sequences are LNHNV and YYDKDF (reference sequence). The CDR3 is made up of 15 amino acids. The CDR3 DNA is TGTGCCACCAGCAGAGATCCTGGTGGGGCCAACGTCCTGACTTTC. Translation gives CATSRDPGGANVLTF.

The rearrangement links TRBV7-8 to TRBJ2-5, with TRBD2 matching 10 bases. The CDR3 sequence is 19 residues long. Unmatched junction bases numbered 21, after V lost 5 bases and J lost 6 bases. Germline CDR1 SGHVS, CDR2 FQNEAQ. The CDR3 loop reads CASSNAVSRSGGAGKTQYF. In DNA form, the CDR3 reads TGTGCCAGCAGCAACGCAGTCTCTCGGAGCGGGGGGGCCGGGAAGACCCAGTACTTC.

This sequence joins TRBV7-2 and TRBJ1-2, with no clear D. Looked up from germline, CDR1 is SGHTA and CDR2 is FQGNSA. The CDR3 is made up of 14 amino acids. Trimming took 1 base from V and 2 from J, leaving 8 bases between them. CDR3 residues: CASSLVATNYGYTF. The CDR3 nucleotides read TGTGCCAGCAGCTTAGTTGCCACAAACTATGGCTACACCTTC.

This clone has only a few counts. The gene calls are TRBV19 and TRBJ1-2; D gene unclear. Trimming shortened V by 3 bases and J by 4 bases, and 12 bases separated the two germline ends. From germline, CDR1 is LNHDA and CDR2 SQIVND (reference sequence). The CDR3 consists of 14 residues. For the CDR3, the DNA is TGTGCCAGTAGTATCCTCGCGGGCGGCTATGGCTACACCTTC. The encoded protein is CASSILAGGYGYTF. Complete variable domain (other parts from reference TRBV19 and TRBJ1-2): DGGITQSPKYLFRKEGQNVTLSCEQNLNHDAMYWYRQDPGQGLRLIYYSQIVNDFQKGDIAEGYSVSREKKESFPLTVTSAQKNPTAFYLCASSILAGGYGYTFGSGTRLTVV.

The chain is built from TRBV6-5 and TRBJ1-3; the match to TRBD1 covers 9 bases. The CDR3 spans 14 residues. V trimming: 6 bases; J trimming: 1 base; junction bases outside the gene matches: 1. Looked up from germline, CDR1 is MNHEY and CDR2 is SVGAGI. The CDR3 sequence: CASRQGASGNTIYF. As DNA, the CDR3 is TGTGCCAGCAGACAGGGGGCTTCTGGAAACACCATATATTTT.

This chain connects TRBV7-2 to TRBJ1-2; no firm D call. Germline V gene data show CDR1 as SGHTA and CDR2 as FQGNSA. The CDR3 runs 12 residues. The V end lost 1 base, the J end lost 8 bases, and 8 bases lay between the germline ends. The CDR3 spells CASSLVVQGYTF. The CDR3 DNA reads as TGTGCCAGCAGCTTAGTAGTCCAGGGCTACACCTTC.

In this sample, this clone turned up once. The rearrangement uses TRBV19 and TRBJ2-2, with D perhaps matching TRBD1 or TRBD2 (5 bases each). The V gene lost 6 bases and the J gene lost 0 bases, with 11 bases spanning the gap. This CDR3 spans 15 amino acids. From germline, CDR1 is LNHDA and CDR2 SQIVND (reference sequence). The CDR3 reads CASSGDGSNTGELFF. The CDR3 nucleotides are TGTGCCAGTAGCGGGGACGGCTCGAACACCGGGGAGCTGTTTTTT.

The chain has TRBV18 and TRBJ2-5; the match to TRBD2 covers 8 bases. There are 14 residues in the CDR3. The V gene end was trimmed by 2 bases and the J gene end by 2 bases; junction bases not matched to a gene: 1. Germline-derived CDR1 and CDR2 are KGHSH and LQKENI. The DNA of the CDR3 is TGTGCCAGCTCACCAGGACTAGCTCAAGAGACCCAGTACTTC. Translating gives CASSPGLAQETQYF.

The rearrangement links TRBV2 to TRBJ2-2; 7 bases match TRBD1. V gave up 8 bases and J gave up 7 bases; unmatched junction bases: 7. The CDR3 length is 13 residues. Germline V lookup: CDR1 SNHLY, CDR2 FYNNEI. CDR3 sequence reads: CASRTGVGGELFF. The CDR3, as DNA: TGTGCCAGCCGCACAGGGGTGGGCGGGGAGCTGTTTTTT.

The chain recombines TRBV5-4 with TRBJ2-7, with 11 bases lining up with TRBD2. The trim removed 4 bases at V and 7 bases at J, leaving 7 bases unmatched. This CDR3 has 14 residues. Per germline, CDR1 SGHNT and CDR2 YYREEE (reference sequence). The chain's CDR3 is CASSDRTSGGEQYF. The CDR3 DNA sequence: TGTGCCAGCAGCGACCGAACTAGCGGGGGTGAGCAGTACTTC.

The CDR3 sequence is CASSDSSGGGTDTQYF. The CDR3 nucleotides are TGTGCCAGCAGTGACTCTTCGGGGGGGGGCACAGATACGCAGTATTTT. The chain employs TRBV6-4 and TRBJ2-3, with 8 bases fitting TRBD2. The CDR3 is made up of 16 amino acids. The germline V gene encodes CDR1 MRHNA and CDR2 SNTAGT. Germline trimming cut 0 bases from V and 1 base from J; bases unmatched to any gene: 3.

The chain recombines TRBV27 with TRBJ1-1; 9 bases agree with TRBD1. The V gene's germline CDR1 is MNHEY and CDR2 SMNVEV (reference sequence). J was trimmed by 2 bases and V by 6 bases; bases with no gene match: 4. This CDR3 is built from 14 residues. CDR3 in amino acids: CASRTGGGNTEAFF. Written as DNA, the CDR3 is TGTGCCAGCAGGACAGGGGGGGGTAACACTGAAGCTTTCTTT.

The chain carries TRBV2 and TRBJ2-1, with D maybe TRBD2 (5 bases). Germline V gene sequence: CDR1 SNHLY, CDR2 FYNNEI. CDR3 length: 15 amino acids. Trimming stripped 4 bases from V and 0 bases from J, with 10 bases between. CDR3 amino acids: CASSVRAHSYNEQFF. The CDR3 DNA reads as TGTGCCAGCAGTGTGCGGGCTCACTCCTACAATGAGCAGTTCTTC.

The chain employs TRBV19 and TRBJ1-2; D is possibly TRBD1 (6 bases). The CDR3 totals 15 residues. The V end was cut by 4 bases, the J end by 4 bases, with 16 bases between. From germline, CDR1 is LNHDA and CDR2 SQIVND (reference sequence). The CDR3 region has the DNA TGTGCCAGTAGTACCCCTCCCCGGGGGCTCTATGGCTACACCTTC. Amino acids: CASSTPPRGLYGYTF. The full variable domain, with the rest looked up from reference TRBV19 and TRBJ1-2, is DGGITQSPKYLFRKEGQNVTLSCEQNLNHDAMYWYRQDPGQGLRLIYYSQIVNDFQKGDIAEGYSVSREKKESFPLTVTSAQKNPTAFYLCASSTPPRGLYGYTFGSGTRLTVV.

The CDR3 sequence is CASSFRVMNTEAFF. The CDR3, as DNA: TGTGCCAGCAGTTTCAGGGTGATGAACACTGAAGCTTTCTTT. The gene calls are TRBV27 and TRBJ1-1; tentatively, D is TRBD1 (5 bases). The germline CDR1 and CDR2 sequences are MNHEY and SMNVEV (reference sequence). CDR3 size: 14 residues. The V and J ends lost 3 bases and 0 bases respectively, with 8 bases between them.